One and the same sample provided the 5 T cell receptor beta chains below, sequenced in a study of PD-1 blockade in mismatch repair-deficient tumors. No antigen is known for these receptors. Only in-frame clones appear in the TCRdb table, and some are missing; sequencing was by immunoSEQ multiplex PCR. The top ten clones hold roughly 15% of a sample with approximately 8,300 clones, 87% of them seen once. Time point indicated: approximately ten-day in vitro stimulation with candidate mutation-associated neoantigen peptide 1. The sequenced sample was cells cultured in vitro, obtained from a patient treated with pembrolizumab. The receptors come from an adult with mismatch repair-deficient cancer.

The chain carries TRBV4-1 and TRBJ2-4, with D tentatively TRBD1 or TRBD2 (6 bases each). V shed 1 base and J shed 0 bases, with 10 bases lying between them. Germline V lookup: CDR1 MGHRA, CDR2 YSYEKL. CDR3 length: 16 amino acids. CDR3 DNA sequence: TGCGCCAGCAGCCAAGTAGGGGGACTAGCCAAAAACATTCAGTACTTC. Its protein is CASSQVGGLAKNIQYF.

This chain joins TRBV5-1 and TRBJ2-7, with D perhaps matching TRBD1 or TRBD2 (6 bases each). The germline V and J ends were trimmed by 1 base and 4 bases, with 12 bases remaining between them. CDR3 length: 14 amino acids. Germline V gene sequence: CDR1 SGHRS, CDR2 YFSETQ. DNA of the CDR3: TGCGCCAGCAGCTTGTGGGGGGCGGAGTACGAGCAGTACTTC. Encoded protein: CASSLWGAEYEQYF.

The chain couples TRBV2 to TRBJ2-3; no definite D call. The V end was cut by 7 bases, the J end by 4 bases, with 6 bases between. Looked up from germline, CDR1 is SNHLY and CDR2 is FYNNEI. The CDR3 totals 11 residues. The CDR3, as DNA: TGTGCCAGCATGCTAGCAGATACGCAGTATTTT. It is translated as CASMLADTQYF.

The chain links TRBV4-1 to TRBJ2-7; D gene uncertain. Trimming removed 5 bases from V and 2 bases from J, with 4 bases in between. Germline loops: CDR1 MGHRA, CDR2 YSYEKL. The CDR3 has 11 residues. The CDR3 sequence is CASSAPYEQYF. For the CDR3, the DNA is TGCGCCAGCAGCGCTCCCTACGAGCAGTACTTC.

The V gene is TRBV5-1, the J gene TRBJ2-7; TRBD2 aligns across 9 bases. CDR1 SGHRS and CDR2 YFSETQ come from the germline V gene. This CDR3 has 15 amino acids. V shed 2 bases, J shed 6 bases, and the junction held 9 bases outside the gene matches. For the CDR3, the DNA is TGCGCCAGCAGCTTCTCCCCTAGCGGGGTCTCCGAGCAGTACTTC. As protein: CASSFSPSGVSEQYF.